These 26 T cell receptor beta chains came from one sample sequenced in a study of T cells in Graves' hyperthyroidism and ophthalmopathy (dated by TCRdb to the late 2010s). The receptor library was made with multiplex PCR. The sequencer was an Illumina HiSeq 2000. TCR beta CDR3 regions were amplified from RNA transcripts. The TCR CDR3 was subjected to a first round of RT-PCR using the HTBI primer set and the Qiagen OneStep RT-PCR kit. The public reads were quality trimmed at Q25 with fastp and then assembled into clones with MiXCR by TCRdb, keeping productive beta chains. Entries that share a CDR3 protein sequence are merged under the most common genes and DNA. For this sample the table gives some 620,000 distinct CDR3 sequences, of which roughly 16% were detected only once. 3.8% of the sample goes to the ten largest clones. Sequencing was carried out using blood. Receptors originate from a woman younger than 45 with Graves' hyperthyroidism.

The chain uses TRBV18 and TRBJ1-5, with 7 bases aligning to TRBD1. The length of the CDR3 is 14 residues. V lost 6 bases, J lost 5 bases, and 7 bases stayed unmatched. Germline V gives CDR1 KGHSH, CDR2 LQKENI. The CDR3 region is CASSPTGADQPQHF. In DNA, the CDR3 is TGTGCCAGCTCGCCAACAGGGGCGGATCAGCCCCAGCATTTT.

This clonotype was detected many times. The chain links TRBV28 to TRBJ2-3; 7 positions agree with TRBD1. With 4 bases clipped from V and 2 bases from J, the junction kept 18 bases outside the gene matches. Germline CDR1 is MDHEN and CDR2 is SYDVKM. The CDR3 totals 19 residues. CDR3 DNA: TGTGCCAGCAGTTCCCTCACCCTGCGACAGGGAGCCATCACAGATACGCAGTATTTT. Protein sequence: CASSSLTLRQGAITDTQYF.

The CDR3 nucleotides are TGCGCCAGCAGCCAAGTCCCCGGGACTAGTTTCTATGAGCAGTTCTTC. This translates into CASSQVPGTSFYEQFF. The gene calls are TRBV4-1 and TRBJ2-1, with TRBD2 matching 8 bases. The V segment lost 1 base and the J segment 8 bases; nucleotides outside the gene matches: 10. Germline lookup yields CDR1 MGHRA and CDR2 YSYEKL. The CDR3 is 16 residues long.

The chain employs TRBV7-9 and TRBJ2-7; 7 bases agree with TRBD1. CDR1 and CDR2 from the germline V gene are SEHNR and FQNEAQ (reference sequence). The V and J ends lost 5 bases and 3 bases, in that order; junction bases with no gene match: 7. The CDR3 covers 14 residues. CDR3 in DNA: TGTGCCAGCAGCGCCCGGACAGGACTCTACGAGCAGTACTTC. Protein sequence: CASSARTGLYEQYF.

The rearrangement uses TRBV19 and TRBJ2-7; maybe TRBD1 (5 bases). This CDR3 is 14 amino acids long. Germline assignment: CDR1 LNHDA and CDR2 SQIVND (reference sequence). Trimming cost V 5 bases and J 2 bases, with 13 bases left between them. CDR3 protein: CASSQSRVAYEQYF. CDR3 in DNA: TGTGCCAGTAGTCAATCCAGGGTGGCCTACGAGCAGTACTTC.

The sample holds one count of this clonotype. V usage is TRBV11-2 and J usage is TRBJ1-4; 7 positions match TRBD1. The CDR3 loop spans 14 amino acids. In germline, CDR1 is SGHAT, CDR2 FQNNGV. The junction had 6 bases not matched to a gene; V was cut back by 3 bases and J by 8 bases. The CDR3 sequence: CASSLGTVREKLFF. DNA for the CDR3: TGTGCCAGCAGCTTGGGGACAGTGCGGGAAAAACTGTTTTTT.

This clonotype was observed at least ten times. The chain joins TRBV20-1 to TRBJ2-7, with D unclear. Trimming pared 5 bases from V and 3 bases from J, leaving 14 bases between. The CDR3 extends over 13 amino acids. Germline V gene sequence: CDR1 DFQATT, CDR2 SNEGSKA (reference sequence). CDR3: CSARRLLDYEQYF. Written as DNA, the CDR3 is TGCAGTGCTCGCAGACTGCTGGACTACGAGCAGTACTTC.

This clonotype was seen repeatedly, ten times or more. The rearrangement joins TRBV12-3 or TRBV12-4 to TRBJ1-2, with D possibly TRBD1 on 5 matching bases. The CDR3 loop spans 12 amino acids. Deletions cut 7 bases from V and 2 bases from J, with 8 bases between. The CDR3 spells CASTRDNYGYTF. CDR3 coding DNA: TGTGCCAGCACTAGGGACAACTATGGCTACACCTTC.

CDR3 coding DNA: TGTGCCAGCAGCGCCATTGGACAGGGAAGAGAAAAACTGTTTTTT. It yields the protein CASSAIGQGREKLFF. The V call is TRBV9, the J call TRBJ1-4; TRBD1 matches 8 bases. Germline CDR1 reads SGDLS; CDR2 reads YYNGEE. The V and J ends lost 3 bases and 8 bases, in that order; junction bases with no gene match: 9. This CDR3 spans 15 amino acids.

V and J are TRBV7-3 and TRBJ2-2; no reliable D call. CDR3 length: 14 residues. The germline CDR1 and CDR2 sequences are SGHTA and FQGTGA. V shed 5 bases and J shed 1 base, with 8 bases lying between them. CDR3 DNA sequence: TGTGCCAGCAGCCCCCGAGGGAACACCGGGGAGCTGTTTTTT. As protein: CASSPRGNTGELFF. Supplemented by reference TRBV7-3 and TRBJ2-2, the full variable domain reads GAGVSQTPSNKVTEKGKYVELRCDPISGHTALYWYRQSLGQGPEFLIYFQGTGAADDSGLPNDRFFAVRPEGSVSTLKIQRTERGDSAVYLCASSPRGNTGELFFGEGSRLTVL.

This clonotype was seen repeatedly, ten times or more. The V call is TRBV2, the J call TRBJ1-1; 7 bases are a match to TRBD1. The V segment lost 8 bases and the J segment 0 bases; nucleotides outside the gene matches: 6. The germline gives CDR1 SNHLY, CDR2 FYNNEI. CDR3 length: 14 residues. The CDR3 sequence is CASGQESMNTEAFF. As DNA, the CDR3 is TGTGCCAGCGGACAGGAGTCGATGAACACTGAAGCTTTCTTT.

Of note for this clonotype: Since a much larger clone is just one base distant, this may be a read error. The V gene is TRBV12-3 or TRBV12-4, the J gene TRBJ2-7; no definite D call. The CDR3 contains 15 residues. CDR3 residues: CAGSFYAETSYEQYF. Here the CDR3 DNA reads TGTGCCGGCAGTTTTTACGCGGAAACGTCCTACGAGCAGTACTTC.

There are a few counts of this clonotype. The CDR3 spells CASSPLYTGTGDYGYTF. The DNA for the CDR3 is TGTGCCAGTAGTCCATTATACACCGGGACAGGGGACTATGGCTACACCTTC. This chain links TRBV19 with TRBJ1-2; 10 bases are shared with TRBD1. Germline assignment: CDR1 LNHDA and CDR2 SQIVND (reference sequence). Trimming removed 5 bases from V and 3 bases from J; junction bases left unmatched: 12. The CDR3 extends over 17 amino acids.

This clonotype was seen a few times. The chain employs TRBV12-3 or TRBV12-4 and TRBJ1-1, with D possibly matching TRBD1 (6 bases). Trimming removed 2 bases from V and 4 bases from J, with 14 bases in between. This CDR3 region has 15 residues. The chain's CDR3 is CASSLTGRGSTEAFF. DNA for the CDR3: TGTGCCAGCAGTTTAACAGGGCGAGGAAGCACTGAAGCTTTCTTT.

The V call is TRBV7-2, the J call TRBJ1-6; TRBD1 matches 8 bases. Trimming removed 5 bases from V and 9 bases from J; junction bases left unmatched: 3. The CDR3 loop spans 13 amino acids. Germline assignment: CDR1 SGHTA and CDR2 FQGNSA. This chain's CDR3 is CASSGQGSSPLHF. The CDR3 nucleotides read TGTGCCAGCAGCGGACAGGGCAGTTCACCCCTCCACTTT.

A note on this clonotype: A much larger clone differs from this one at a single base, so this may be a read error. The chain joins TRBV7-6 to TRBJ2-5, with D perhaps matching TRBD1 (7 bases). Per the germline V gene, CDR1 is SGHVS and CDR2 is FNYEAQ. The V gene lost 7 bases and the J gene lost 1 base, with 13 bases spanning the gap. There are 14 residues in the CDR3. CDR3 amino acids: CASIQGGAQETQYF. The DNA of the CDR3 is TGTGCCAGCATCCAGGGGGGAGCCCAAGAGACCCAGTACTTC.

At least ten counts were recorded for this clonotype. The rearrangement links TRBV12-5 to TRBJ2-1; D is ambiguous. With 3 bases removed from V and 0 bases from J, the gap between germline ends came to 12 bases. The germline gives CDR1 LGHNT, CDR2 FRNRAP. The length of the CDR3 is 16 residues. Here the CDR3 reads CASGLRRMSSYNEQFF. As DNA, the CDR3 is TGTGCTAGTGGTTTAAGAAGGATGAGCTCCTACAATGAGCAGTTCTTC.

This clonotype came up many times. The CDR3 reads CASSGLAGGSNEQFF. The CDR3 bases are TGTGCCAGCAGTGGATTAGCGGGAGGGTCCAATGAGCAGTTCTTC. V usage is TRBV2 and J usage is TRBJ2-1; 11 positions agree with TRBD2. Germline-derived CDR1 and CDR2 are SNHLY and FYNNEI. The trim removed 4 bases at V and 6 bases at J, leaving 5 bases unmatched. This CDR3 is built from 15 residues. Looking up the rest from reference TRBV2 and TRBJ2-1 gives the full variable domain: EPEVTQTPSHQVTQMGQEVILRCVPISNHLYFYWYRQILGQKVEFLVSFYNNEISEKSEIFDDQFSVERPDGSNFTLKIRSTKLEDSAMYFCASSGLAGGSNEQFFGPGTRLTVL.

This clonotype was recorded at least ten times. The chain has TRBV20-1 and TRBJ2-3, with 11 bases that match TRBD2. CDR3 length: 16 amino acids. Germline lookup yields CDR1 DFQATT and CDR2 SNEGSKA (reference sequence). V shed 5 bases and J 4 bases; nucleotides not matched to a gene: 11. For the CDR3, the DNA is TGCAGTGCTTTTAGACCGGGACTAGCGGACCCAGATACGCAGTATTTT. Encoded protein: CSAFRPGLADPDTQYF.

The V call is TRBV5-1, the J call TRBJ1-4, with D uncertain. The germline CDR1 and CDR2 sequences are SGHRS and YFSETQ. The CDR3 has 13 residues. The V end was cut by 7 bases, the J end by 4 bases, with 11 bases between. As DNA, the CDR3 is TGCGCCAGCCGACAAGGAGATAATGAAAAACTGTTTTTT. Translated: CASRQGDNEKLFF.

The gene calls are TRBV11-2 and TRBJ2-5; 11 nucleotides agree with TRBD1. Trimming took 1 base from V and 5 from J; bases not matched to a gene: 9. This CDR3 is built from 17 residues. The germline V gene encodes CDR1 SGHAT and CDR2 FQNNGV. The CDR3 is CASSLGTGQGAFETQYF. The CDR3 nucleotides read TGTGCCAGCAGCTTAGGGACCGGACAGGGGGCGTTTGAGACCCAGTACTTC.

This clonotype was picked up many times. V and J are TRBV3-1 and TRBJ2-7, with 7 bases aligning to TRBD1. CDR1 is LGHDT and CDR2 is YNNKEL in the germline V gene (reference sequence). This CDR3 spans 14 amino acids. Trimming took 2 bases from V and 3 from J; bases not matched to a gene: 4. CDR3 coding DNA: TGTGCCAGCAGCCAAAGGGACAGCTACTACGAGCAGTACTTC. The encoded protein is CASSQRDSYYEQYF.

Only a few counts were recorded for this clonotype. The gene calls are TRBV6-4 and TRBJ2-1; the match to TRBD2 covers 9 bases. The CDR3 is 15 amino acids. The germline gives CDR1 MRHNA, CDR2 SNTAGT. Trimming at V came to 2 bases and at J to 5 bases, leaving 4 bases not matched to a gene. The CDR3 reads CASSDPPSGNNEQFF. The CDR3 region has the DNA TGTGCCAGCAGTGACCCGCCTAGCGGGAACAATGAGCAGTTCTTC.

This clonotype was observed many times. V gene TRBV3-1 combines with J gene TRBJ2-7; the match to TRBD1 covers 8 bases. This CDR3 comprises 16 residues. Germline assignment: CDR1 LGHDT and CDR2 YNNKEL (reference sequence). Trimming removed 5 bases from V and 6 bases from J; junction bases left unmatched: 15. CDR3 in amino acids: CASSSNRRGLDLEQYF. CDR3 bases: TGTGCCAGCAGCAGTAACCGCAGGGGGCTGGATCTCGAGCAGTACTTC.

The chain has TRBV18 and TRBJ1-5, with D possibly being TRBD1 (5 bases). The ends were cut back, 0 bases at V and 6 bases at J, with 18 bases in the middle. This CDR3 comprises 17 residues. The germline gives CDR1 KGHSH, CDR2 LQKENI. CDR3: CASSPPNSGGAAQPQHF. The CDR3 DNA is TGTGCCAGCTCACCACCGAATTCCGGGGGAGCGGCTCAGCCCCAGCATTTT.

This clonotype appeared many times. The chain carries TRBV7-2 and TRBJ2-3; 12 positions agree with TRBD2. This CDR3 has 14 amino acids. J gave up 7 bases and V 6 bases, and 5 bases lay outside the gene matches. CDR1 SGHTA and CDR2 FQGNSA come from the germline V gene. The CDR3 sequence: CASRLTSGSYTQYF. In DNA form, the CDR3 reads TGTGCCAGCAGGTTGACTAGCGGGAGTTATACGCAGTATTTT.